The clone carrying this T cell receptor (beta chain) has at least ten counts. The sample belongs to a study of T-cell memory formation after mild COVID-19. TCRdb itself ran the 5' RACE reads through MiXCR, one entry per CDR3 protein. Of hundreds of thousands of distinct CDR3 sequences listed, 8% to 10% are singletons. CDR1 is SGHTA and CDR2 is FQGNSA in the germline V gene. The V end lost 7 bases, the J end lost 4 bases, and 15 bases lay between the germline ends. CDR3 length: 14 residues. The chain recombines TRBV7-2 with TRBJ2-3; D may be TRBD2 (5 bases). This TCR was recovered from a man aged 18 to 29 who had mild COVID-19 (a few samples of this study predate the infection). Cell type and time point are not known. Sequencing input: PBMCs or a T cell subset sorted from them (not recorded which). The DNA of the CDR3 is TGTGCCAGCACCTCGGGGAACGCGGCAGATACGCAGTATTTT. Its translation: CASTSGNAADTQYF.